A selection of T cell receptor beta chains follows, all from one sample in a study of human versus mouse CDR3 diversity and MHC coevolution. Method: immunoSEQ multiplex PCR; TCRdb's copy keeps in-frame clones and lacks some. The sample lists 50,000 to 65,000 clones, approximately 94% seen once, with around 18% in the top ten. The sequenced sample was naive CD4+ T cells from blood. The source is a person between 55 and 69 years old in good health. The CDR3 runs from the conserved cysteine through the conserved F or W. D genes are given only for firm matches. Part of the rows lack a size; the others show once, few, many or a class for expanded clones.

TRBJ2-3,TRBD2,TRBV7-9,once,TGTGCCAGCAGCAAACTAGCGGGAGGGCGGGGCACAGATACGCAGTATTTT,CASSKLAGGRGTDTQYF
TRBJ2-7,TRBD2,TRBV5-1,once,TGCGCCAGCAGCTCACTAGCGGGGATTGGGGAGCAGTACTTC,CASSSLAGIGEQYF
TRBJ1-3,NA,TRBV2,NA,TGTGCCAGCAGTTTCACAGGGCCCTCTGGAAACACCATATATTTT,CASSFTGPSGNTIYF
TRBJ2-3,NA,TRBV9,NA,TGTGCCAGCAGCGTAGCTCATCGCGGGCCCGCAACAGATACGCAGTATTTT,CASSVAHRGPATDTQYF
TRBJ2-1,NA,TRBV7-9,NA,TGTGCCAGCAGCCCCTACTCAAGCTCCTACAATGAGCAGTTCTTC,CASSPYSSSYNEQFF
TRBJ2-3,NA,TRBV20-1,NA,TGCGCAGGGGAAACGACAGATACGCAGTATTTT,CAGETTDTQYF
TRBJ1-5,NA,TRBV27,NA,TGTGCCAGCAGTCCCCTCGCCAGGGTGGGTCGAGACCTTAGCAATCAGCCCCAGCATTTT,CASSPLARVGRDLSNQPQHF
TRBJ2-2,TRBD2,TRBV18,NA,TGTGCCAGCTCACCACAAATGCCGGGACTAGCGGACACCGGGGAGCTGTTTTTT,CASSPQMPGLADTGELFF
TRBJ2-5,TRBD1,TRBV19,NA,TGTGCCAGTAGTATAAGCAGGGACAGGGAGAATTCTTGGGAGACCCAGTACTTC,CASSISRDRENSWETQYF
TRBJ1-1,NA,TRBV19,few,TGTGCCAGTAGTTCACGGGGGAACACTGAAGCTTTCTTT,CASSSRGNTEAFF
TRBJ1-5,NA,TRBV6-1,NA,TGTGCCAGCTGCCGGGGTGGGAGCAATCAGCCCCAGCATTTT,CASCRGGSNQPQHF
TRBJ1-5,NA,TRBV6-4,NA,TGTGCCAGCAGTTTACAGGGTCGGGAAGGCAATCAGCCCCAGCATTTT,CASSLQGREGNQPQHF
TRBJ2-3,TRBD1,TRBV9,once,TGTGCCAGCAGCCCCCGAAACAGGGGAAGGACAGATACGCAGTATTTT,CASSPRNRGRTDTQYF
TRBJ1-5,NA,TRBV30,NA,TGTGCCTGGAGTGCTCGGGGGGCGCGTCAGCCCCAGCATTTT,CAWSARGARQPQHF
TRBJ2-5,TRBD1,TRBV5-8,NA,TGTGCCAGCAGCTTGGGAGCCAGGGGGTCCCAAGAGACCCAGTACTTC,CASSLGARGSQETQYF
TRBJ2-7,TRBD2,TRBV7-2,once,TGTGCCAGCAGCTTAGCGTGGGCCGGGCTAGCGGGGCCCTACGAGCAGTACTTC,CASSLAWAGLAGPYEQYF
TRBJ2-6,NA,TRBV7-8,NA,TGTGCCAGCAGCTCACCCTCAGCTGGGGCCAACGTCCTGACTTTC,CASSSPSAGANVLTF
TRBJ2-4,TRBD1,TRBV19,NA,TGTGCCAGTAGCAAAACAGGGGTTGATGCCAAAAACATTCAGTACTTC,CASSKTGVDAKNIQYF
TRBJ2-1,NA,TRBV7-9,NA,TGTGCCAGCACCCCCGAGGCATCATACAATGAGCAGTTCTTC,CASTPEASYNEQFF
TRBJ2-3,NA,TRBV11-2,NA,TGTGCCAGCAGCTTCGGGACTCCCGATACGCAGTATTTT,CASSFGTPDTQYF
TRBJ2-2,TRBD2,TRBV5-6,NA,TGTGCCAGCAGCCCACCGGGACTAGCAGGTTCGGCCGGGGAGCTGTTTTTT,CASSPPGLAGSAGELFF
TRBJ2-1,TRBD2,TRBV19,NA,TGTGCCAGTAGTATCTCTCTAGCGGGAGGTGGCGAGCAGTTCTTC,CASSISLAGGGEQFF
TRBJ1-5,NA,TRBV5-8,NA,TGTGCCAGCAAGGACCGGAGGAGCAATCAGCCCCAGCATTTT,CASKDRRSNQPQHF
TRBJ2-7,TRBD1,TRBV18,NA,TGTGCCAGCTCACCCCCCCAGGGACAGAGAGGCTACGAGCAGTACTTC,CASSPPQGQRGYEQYF
TRBJ1-1,NA,TRBV2,NA,TGTGCCGGGTTGAGCGAAGTTAAGACTGAAGCTTTCTTT,CAGLSEVKTEAFF
TRBJ2-7,NA,TRBV27,NA,TGTGCCAGCAGCCCCAACCCCCCCGGGACTTTCACCTACGAGCAGTACTTC,CASSPNPPGTFTYEQYF
TRBJ2-7,TRBD2,TRBV10-2,NA,TGCGCCAGCAGGGACCTAGCGGGAGTCGGCTACGAGCAGTACTTC,CASRDLAGVGYEQYF
TRBJ2-5,TRBD1,TRBV11-2,NA,TGTGCCAGCAGCTTGGGACAGGGGAGTTTAACCCAGTACTTC,CASSLGQGSLTQYF
TRBJ1-2,TRBD1,TRBV15,NA,TGTGCCACCAGCAGAGATACGACAGGGAACTATGGCTACACCTTC,CATSRDTTGNYGYTF
TRBJ2-7,NA,TRBV7-8,NA,TGTGCCAGCAGCTTATTCCAGTCTTTGCCCCACGAGCAGTACTTC,CASSLFQSLPHEQYF
TRBJ2-5,TRBD2,TRBV5-4,NA,TGTGCCAGCACCCGCCCCGGACTAGCGGGAGGGCTGGAGACCCAGTACTTC,CASTRPGLAGGLETQYF
TRBJ1-1,NA,TRBV5-1,once,TGCGCCAGCAGCCCCCCGGGCACTGAAGCTTTCTTT,CASSPPGTEAFF
TRBJ2-2,NA,TRBV7-3,NA,TGTGCCAGCAGCACCCGACTAGAAACAGGGGAGCTGTTTTTT,CASSTRLETGELFF
TRBJ1-5,NA,TRBV5-1,NA,TGCGCCAGCAGCTTGGAAGGGGATAGCAATCAGCCCCAGCATTTT,CASSLEGDSNQPQHF
TRBJ1-5,NA,TRBV19,NA,TGTGCCAGTAGTATCAGGGCCTTCAATCAGCCCCAGCATTTT,CASSIRAFNQPQHF
TRBJ2-5,NA,TRBV5-1,NA,TGCGCCAGCAGCTTGACAGGGCCTGCACAAGAGACCCAGTACTTC,CASSLTGPAQETQYF
TRBJ2-1,TRBD2,TRBV7-3,NA,TGTGCCAGCAGCCCCGGGACTAGCGAGTACAATGAGCAGTTCTTC,CASSPGTSEYNEQFF
TRBJ1-1,NA,TRBV5-8,NA,TGTGCCAGCAGCCCGCCTTACGGGTCGAGAACTGAAGCTTTCTTT,CASSPPYGSRTEAFF
TRBJ2-3,TRBD2,TRBV5-1,NA,TGCGCCAGCAGCTTTGGACTAGCGGGAAGGACAGATACGCAGTATTTT,CASSFGLAGRTDTQYF
TRBJ1-5,NA,TRBV15,NA,TGTGCCACCAGCATGGCCCGGGGGCCCCAGCATTTT,CATSMARGPQHF
TRBJ2-2,TRBD2,TRBV19,NA,TGTGCCATCTCAGAGGACGGGAGGACCGGGGAGCTGTTTTTT,CAISEDGRTGELFF
TRBJ1-1,NA,TRBV18,NA,TGTGCCAGCTCAACCGGGAACACTGAAGCTTTCTTT,CASSTGNTEAFF
TRBJ2-3,NA,TRBV9,few,TGTGCCAGCAGCGCCGGCACAGATACGCAGTATTTT,CASSAGTDTQYF
TRBJ2-7,TRBD2,TRBV15,NA,TGTGCCACCAGCAGAGATAGGCGGGAGGCGGGGGAGCAGTACTTC,CATSRDRREAGEQYF
TRBJ2-7,TRBD1,TRBV25-1,NA,TGTGCCAGCAGTGCCATCCCGGGACAGGGGGACGACGAGCAGTACTTC,CASSAIPGQGDDEQYF
TRBJ2-7,TRBD2,TRBV18,NA,TGTGCCAGCTCACCCAGCGGGAGCAGATCCTACGAGCAGTACTTC,CASSPSGSRSYEQYF
TRBJ2-7,TRBD2,TRBV5-6,NA,TGTGCCAGCAGCTTGGGTAGCGGGAGGGCCATCGAGCAGTACTTC,CASSLGSGRAIEQYF
TRBJ1-2,NA,TRBV12-1,NA,TGTGCCAGCAGCTTAGGTGTAGGGGGTAACTATGGCTACACCTTC,CASSLGVGGNYGYTF
TRBJ2-1,TRBD2,TRBV15,NA,TGTGCCACCAGCAGATCGACTAGCGGGAGCCAGGCTGAGCAGTTCTTC,CATSRSTSGSQAEQFF
TRBJ2-1,TRBD2,TRBV6-1,NA,TGTGCCAGCAGTGAACGGGGAGGGTTAAGGCAGTTCTTC,CASSERGGLRQFF
TRBJ2-7,TRBD1,TRBV6-5,NA,TGTGCCAGCAGTAGGACAGGGGAGGGCGAGCAGTACTTC,CASSRTGEGEQYF
TRBJ2-5,NA,TRBV15,NA,TGTGCCACCAGCAGAGATCGAGGGTCGTTCCAAGAGACCCAGTACTTC,CATSRDRGSFQETQYF
TRBJ1-5,NA,TRBV18,NA,TGTGCCAGCTCACCCGCTAACAATCAGCCCCAGCATTTT,CASSPANNQPQHF
TRBJ2-5,NA,TRBV10-3,NA,TGTGCCATCAAACCCAGGGGGGACCAAGAGACCCAGTACTTC,CAIKPRGDQETQYF